This entry lists 23 T cell receptor beta chains sequenced from one sample in a study of blood T cell repertoires in COVID-19 (dated by TCRdb to between 2020 and 2021). Library prep was done by the immunoSEQ multiplex PCR assay. TCRdb took this table from immuneACCESS and kept in-frame rearrangements with V and J called. Such tables lack part of the clones; where checked against another copy, unresolved V genes explain under half of the gap, and the rest is unexplained. For this sample the table gives 59,000 or so clones, of which approximately 91% were detected only once. The ten most abundant clones make up 1.6% of the sample. Sequencing was done on a sample of peripheral blood. The receptor set was obtained from a human donor in a cohort sampled during active COVID-19.

The V and J genes are TRBV15 and TRBJ2-5, with D unclear. Germline values: CDR1 LNHNV, CDR2 YYDKDF (reference sequence). This CDR3 has 13 residues. Trimming took off 3 bases at V and 1 base at J, with 6 bases between the two ends. The CDR3 region is CATSSSLQETQYF. The CDR3 nucleotides read TGTGCCACCAGCAGTAGTCTCCAAGAGACCCAGTACTTC.

The chain is built from TRBV10-3 and TRBJ2-1; D uncertain. V gave up 6 bases and J gave up 5 bases, with 8 bases separating them. Germline V lookup: CDR1 ENHRY, CDR2 SYGVKD. The CDR3 runs 12 residues. CDR3 in amino acids: CAIRKTNNEQFF. The CDR3, as DNA: TGTGCCATCAGAAAAACAAACAATGAGCAGTTCTTC.

In this sample, this clone turned up a few times. The gene calls are TRBV14 and TRBJ2-7, with 8 bases aligning to TRBD2. The V segment lost 4 bases and the J segment 3 bases; nucleotides outside the gene matches: 8. The CDR3 length is 15 residues. The germline V gene has CDR1 SGHDN and CDR2 FVKESK. The chain's CDR3 is CASSPGLADYYEQYF. For the CDR3, the DNA is TGTGCCAGCAGCCCCGGACTAGCCGATTACTACGAGCAGTACTTC. Full variable domain (missing parts from reference TRBV14 and TRBJ2-7): EAGVTQFPSHSVIEKGQTVTLRCDPISGHDNLYWYRRVMGKEIKFLLHFVKESKQDESGMPNNRFLAERTGGTYSTLKVQPAELEDSGVYFCASSPGLADYYEQYFGPGTRLTVT.

This clone has just a few counts. V gene TRBV5-1 combines with J gene TRBJ2-1; TRBD2 aligns across 9 bases. Germline CDR1 is SGHRS and CDR2 is YFSETQ. This CDR3 comprises 14 residues. V gave up 5 bases and J gave up 3 bases; unmatched junction bases: 3. The CDR3 DNA is TGCGCCAGCAGTGCTAGCGGGATCTACAATGAGCAGTTCTTC. Its translation is CASSASGIYNEQFF.

This sequence joins TRBV9 and TRBJ1-6; 12 bases line up with TRBD1. V was clipped by 4 bases and J by 7 bases; unmatched bases: 9. The CDR3 loop spans 17 amino acids. From germline, CDR1 is SGDLS and CDR2 YYNGEE. CDR3 sequence reads: CASSLPGQGAVNSPLHF. The DNA for the CDR3 is TGTGCCAGCAGCCTTCCGGGACAGGGGGCAGTCAATTCACCCCTCCACTTT.

This chain's CDR3 is CSVEDISFGGSEDTQYF. CDR3 DNA: TGCAGCGTTGAAGATATCAGTTTTGGTGGGAGTGAAGATACGCAGTATTTT. The chain employs TRBV29-1 and TRBJ2-3; tentatively, D is TRBD2 (5 bases). Looked up from germline, CDR1 is SQVTM and CDR2 is ANQGSEA. This CDR3 has 17 residues. The V end lost 0 bases, the J end lost 5 bases, and 21 bases lay between the germline ends.

The count of this clone is one. The rearrangement links TRBV7-9 to TRBJ2-1; D is perhaps TRBD2 (6 bases). CDR3 length: 15 amino acids. Trimming took 5 bases from V and 8 from J, leaving 19 bases between them. Germline V lookup: CDR1 SEHNR, CDR2 FQNEAQ (reference sequence). The CDR3 loop reads CASSLTRGMGDEQFF. The CDR3 DNA reads as TGTGCCAGCAGCCTTACGCGCGGGATGGGGGATGAGCAGTTCTTC.

The gene calls are TRBV6-6 and TRBJ2-7, with 8 bases fitting TRBD2. Losses at the gene ends were 4 bases for V and 6 bases for J; bases not matched to a gene: 14. Germline V gene sequence: CDR1 MNHNY, CDR2 SVGAGI (reference sequence). CDR3 length: 16 residues. In DNA, the CDR3 is TGTGCCAGCAGTTCAGCGGCGGGAGGTCCCCCTTTCGAGCAGTACTTC. Amino acids: CASSSAAGGPPFEQYF.

The chain links TRBV7-2 to TRBJ1-6; unclear D gene. The germline gives CDR1 SGHTA, CDR2 FQGNSA. The V and J ends lost 3 bases and 9 bases respectively, with 6 bases between them. CDR3 length equals 12 residues. CDR3 sequence (DNA): TGTGCCAGCAGCTTTACCGGTTCACCCCTCCACTTT. Its translation: CASSFTGSPLHF.

The chain uses TRBV9 and TRBJ2-2; TRBD2 might be the D (7 bases). This CDR3 comprises 19 residues. With 4 bases removed from V and 2 bases from J, the gap between germline ends came to 24 bases. Germline V gene data show CDR1 as SGDLS and CDR2 as YYNGEE. CDR3 in DNA: TGTGCCAGCAGCCCCACCTCGGCGGGGGCCCAACAAAACACCGGGGAGCTGTTTTTT. Amino acids: CASSPTSAGAQQNTGELFF.

This clone occurred once. J is TRBJ1-4 and V is TRBV7-2, with D possibly TRBD1 on 5 matching bases. The germline gives CDR1 SGHTA, CDR2 FQGNSA. V was clipped by 5 bases and J by 7 bases, with 14 bases between them. CDR3 length: 14 amino acids. This CDR3 reads CASSPHRLGEKLFF. CDR3 bases: TGTGCCAGCAGCCCTCACAGGTTGGGTGAAAAACTGTTTTTT.

The chain couples TRBV11-2 to TRBJ1-1; a weak D match, TRBD1 (5 bases). The germline CDR1 and CDR2 sequences are SGHAT and FQNNGV. V was shortened by 1 base and J by 4 bases, with 10 bases between the two germline ends. The CDR3 runs to 14 residues. In DNA form, the CDR3 reads TGTGCCAGCAGCTTAGCAGGGAGGAGCACTGAAGCTTTCTTT. Protein: CASSLAGRSTEAFF.

As concerns this clone: The junction differs from germline at one of its ends, possibly a read error. This chain connects TRBV12-5 to TRBJ2-3; D is uncertain. The CDR3 consists of 12 residues. CDR1 is LGHNT and CDR2 is FRNRAP in the germline V gene. CDR3 sequence (DNA): TGTGCTAGTGGTAACCGACTGGATAGGCAGTATTTT. It yields the protein CASGNRLDRQYF. The full variable domain, completed using reference TRBV12-5 and TRBJ2-3, is DARVTQTPRHKVTEMGQEVTMRCQPILGHNTVFWYRQTMMQGLELLAYFRNRAPLDDSGMPKDRFSAEMPDATLATLKIQPSEPRDSAVYFCASGNRLDRQYFGPGTRLTVL.

The chain uses TRBV4-1 and TRBJ2-1, with D possibly being TRBD1 (6 bases). The CDR3 loop spans 16 amino acids. The germline V and J ends were trimmed by 0 bases and 3 bases, with 12 bases remaining between them. Looked up from germline, CDR1 is MGHRA and CDR2 is YSYEKL. For the CDR3, the DNA is TGCGCCAGCAGCCAAGAAGGAGGACAGATCTACAATGAGCAGTTCTTC. This sequence encodes CASSQEGGQIYNEQFF.

The rearrangement joins TRBV18 to TRBJ2-3; D may be TRBD2 (5 bases). The CDR3 has 17 amino acids. Deletions cut 2 bases from V and 2 bases from J, with 17 bases between. In germline, CDR1 is KGHSH, CDR2 LQKENI. The CDR3 nucleotides read TGTGCCAGCTCACCAACACCGGCTCTGGAGGACACAGATACGCAGTATTTT. Translated, it gives CASSPTPALEDTDTQYF.

This sequence joins TRBV19 and TRBJ1-2; D unclear. This CDR3 is 13 amino acids long. The germline V gene encodes CDR1 LNHDA and CDR2 SQIVND (reference sequence). V dropped 4 bases and J dropped 6 bases, with 12 bases sitting between them. CDR3 residues: CASSKRELHGYTF. In nucleotides, the CDR3 is TGTGCCAGTAGTAAGAGGGAGTTGCATGGCTACACCTTC.

The chain carries TRBV29-1 and TRBJ2-1; 16 positions match TRBD2. The CDR3 is 18 amino acids. Unmatched junction bases numbered 7, after V lost 2 bases and J lost 3 bases. The V gene's germline CDR1 is SQVTM and CDR2 ANQGSEA. The CDR3, as DNA: TGCAGCGTTGAACCGGGACTAGCGGGAGGGAAATACTACAATGAGCAGTTCTTC. This codes for CSVEPGLAGGKYYNEQFF.

This clone was recorded only once. The chain employs TRBV6-1 and TRBJ2-5; D not certain. The ends were cut back, 4 bases at V and 1 base at J, with 19 bases in the middle. The CDR3 covers 17 residues. Germline V gives CDR1 MNHNS, CDR2 SASEGT. The CDR3 DNA follows: TGTGCCAGCAGTGCCCAATCCCATGTGAGCTCCCAAGAGACCCAGTACTTC. It yields the protein CASSAQSHVSSQETQYF.

As regards this clone: At one end, the junction sequence differs from germline, possibly due to a read error. V gene TRBV3-1 (or the pseudogene TRBV3-2) combines with J gene TRBJ1-1; D is undetermined. This CDR3 is 12 amino acids long. Germline lookup yields CDR1 LGHDT and CDR2 YNNKEL (reference sequence). As DNA, the CDR3 is TGTGCCAGCAGCCAAGCTCCTACGTTCGTCTGTTTT. This gives the protein CASSQAPTFVCF.

The rearrangement joins TRBV3-1 (or the pseudogene TRBV3-2) to TRBJ1-2, with TRBD1 identical over 10 bases. Germline CDR1 reads LGHDT; CDR2 reads YNNKEL (reference sequence). After removal of 3 bases from V and 5 bases from J, the junction contained 12 bases not matched to a gene. This CDR3 spans 17 amino acids. The CDR3 reads CASSHTFFRDRGYGYTF. The CDR3 region has the DNA TGTGCCAGCAGCCACACCTTTTTCCGGGACAGGGGTTATGGCTACACCTTC.

The chain couples TRBV19 to TRBJ2-7; 8 bases fit TRBD2. The germline V gene has CDR1 LNHDA and CDR2 SQIVND (reference sequence). V lost 5 bases to trimming and J lost 5 bases; unmatched junction nucleotides: 17. The CDR3 loop spans 17 amino acids. CDR3 nucleotides: TGTGCCAGTAGTTTACAGGGCGGCCCGGGACTAGACCACGAGCAGTACTTC. Amino acid sequence: CASSLQGGPGLDHEQYF.

The gene calls are TRBV19 and TRBJ1-5; no clear D gene. V lost 7 bases to trimming and J lost 0 bases, with 7 bases between them. The CDR3 runs 13 residues. Germline V CDR1 and CDR2: LNHDA, SQIVND (reference sequence). Here the CDR3 DNA reads TGTGCCAGTAACTCAGGTAGCAATCAGCCCCAGCATTTT. Its protein is CASNSGSNQPQHF.

This rearrangement joins TRBV10-3 to TRBJ2-7, with 11 bases fitting TRBD1. The V and J ends lost 5 bases and 3 bases, in that order; junction bases with no gene match: 3. Germline CDR1 is ENHRY and CDR2 is SYGVKD. The CDR3 is 14 amino acids. CDR3: CAISSGTGGYEQYF. CDR3 in DNA: TGTGCCATCAGTAGCGGGACAGGGGGCTACGAGCAGTACTTC.